This T cell receptor (beta chain) originates from a study of OX40 agonist ivuxolimab in advanced cancers. Study overall: Dose-escalation patients' cancers were hepatocellular carcinoma, melanoma, renal cell or head and neck cancer.

The assay was immunoSEQ multiplex PCR, and TCRdb's table has in-frame clones only and misses some. Among around 75,000 clones listed, roughly 86% were seen once. The specimen was CD4+ or CD8+ T cells sorted from blood, collected in a trial of the OX40 agonist ivuxolimab. The sequence was obtained from an adult with an advanced solid tumor such as melanoma, head and neck, liver or kidney cancer.

CDR3 sequence reads: CASSLAGLAGEETQYF. The CDR3 DNA is TGCGCCAGCAGCTTGGCGGGACTAGCGGGAGAAGAGACCCAGTACTTC. This rearrangement joins TRBV5-1 to TRBJ2-5; the match to TRBD2 covers 14 bases. Trimming cost V 0 bases and J 3 bases; bases outside gene matches: 1. This CDR3 comprises 16 residues. Germline assignment: CDR1 SGHRS and CDR2 YFSETQ.